One TCR beta chain is described in this entry. The data are from a study of T cell responses to AZD1222 COVID-19 vaccine. This CDR3 is 15 amino acids long. Germline CDR1 is SGHRS and CDR2 is YFSETQ. Between the trimmed V and J ends, which lost 4 bases and 0 bases, there was a span of 11 bases. Repertoires were generated with immunoSEQ multiplex PCR, while TCRdb's copy carries only in-frame clones and drops some. The sample consists of roughly 130,000 clones, about 93% of them appearing once. The sequence was obtained from an adult who received the AZD1222 COVID-19 vaccine. The rearrangement uses TRBV5-1 and TRBJ1-5; TRBD1 might be the D (5 bases). Sequences were derived from peripheral blood, sampled 28 days after the second AZD1222 dose. CDR3 nucleotides: TGCGCCAGCAGCCAGGCGGGGGATAGCAATCAGCCCCAGCATTTT. Its translation is CASSQAGDSNQPQHF.